This T cell receptor (beta chain) is drawn from a study of CD8+ T cells in alopecia areata. Researchers gathered lesional scalp punch biopsies and peripheral blood from patients with alopecia areata. The authors extracted RNA and reverse transcribed it into cDNA as the sequencing template. TCRdb keeps only in-frame clones here, not all; method: immunoSEQ multiplex PCR. The table records about 13,000 clones, 55% to 60% of them present only once. This CDR3 contains 16 residues. Germline loops: CDR1 SGHDN, CDR2 FVKESK. J was trimmed by 5 bases and V by 4 bases; bases with no gene match: 13. The J gene is TRBJ2-5, the V gene TRBV14; 7 bases map to TRBD1. This clonotype originated in a human donor with alopecia areata. This specimen consisted of skin, obtained at week 0. CDR3 coding DNA: TGTGCCAGCAGCCCGCTAAACAGGGGTTCACGGGAGACCCAGTACTTC. Translated: CASSPLNRGSRETQYF.